This T cell receptor beta chain was observed in a study of blood T cell repertoires in COVID-19. On the study more broadly: Acute and convalescent COVID-19 specimens originated in the United States, Italy and Spain. PBMCs, B-cell-depleted T cells, or T cells were the source of the cDNA or gDNA that made up the material.

CDR3 length: 14 residues. Trimming pared 2 bases from V and 3 bases from J, leaving 11 bases between. Germline-derived CDR1 and CDR2 are SGDLS and YYNGEE. Under the authors' procedure: Nucleated cell number was recorded as an estimate derived from reference gene primer amplification. Data came from immunoSEQ multiplex PCR; TCRdb stores just in-frame clones and leaves some out. The V and J calls and clone size come from that table; D and trimming were worked out from the DNA. The sample has over 25,000 clones, 77% seen once. The chain combines TRBV9 with TRBJ1-2; TRBD1 might be the D (6 bases). The sequencing sample was made of peripheral blood. The TCR was taken from a man older than 75 with active or convalescent COVID-19. CDR3 coding DNA: TGTGCCAGCAGCGTGGACACAGGGTACTATGGCTACACCTTC. Amino acid sequence: CASSVDTGYYGYTF.